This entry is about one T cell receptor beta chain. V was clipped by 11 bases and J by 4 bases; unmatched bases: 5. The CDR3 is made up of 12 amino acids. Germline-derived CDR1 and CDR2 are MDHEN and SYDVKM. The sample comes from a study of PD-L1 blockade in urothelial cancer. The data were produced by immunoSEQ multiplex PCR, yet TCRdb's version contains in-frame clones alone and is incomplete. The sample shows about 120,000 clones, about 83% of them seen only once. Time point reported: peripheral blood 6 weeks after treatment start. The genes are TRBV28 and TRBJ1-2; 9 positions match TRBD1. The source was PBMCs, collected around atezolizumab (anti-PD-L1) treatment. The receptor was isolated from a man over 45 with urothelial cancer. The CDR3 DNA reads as TGTGCCGCTGGACAGGGGAGCTATGGCTACACCTTC. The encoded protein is CAAGQGSYGYTF.